The clone carrying this T cell receptor beta chain has ten or more counts. The cDNA was produced through 5'RACE with 10-nucleotide random UMIs. Every sequencing run drew on 15-18 subjects and yielded over 200 million TCR-beta sequences. TCRdb ran MiXCR on the 5' RACE reads and lists one entry per CDR3 protein. The profile shows some 43,000 distinct CDR3 sequences, 2.5% of them singletons. This sample was taken from a study of neurological immune-mediated disorders. V was shortened by 11 bases and J by 1 base, with 12 bases between the two germline ends. There are 13 residues in the CDR3. CDR1 and CDR2 from the germline V gene are MNHEY and SVGAGI.

The rearrangement uses TRBV6-5 and TRBJ1-5, with a tentative D call TRBD1 (6 bases). The sequencing input was PBMCs. The TCR comes from a man aged 25-40 years with multiple sclerosis. Here the CDR3 reads CAASQGSNQPQHF. As DNA, the CDR3 is TGTGCCGCCAGTCAGGGGAGCAATCAGCCCCAGCATTTT.